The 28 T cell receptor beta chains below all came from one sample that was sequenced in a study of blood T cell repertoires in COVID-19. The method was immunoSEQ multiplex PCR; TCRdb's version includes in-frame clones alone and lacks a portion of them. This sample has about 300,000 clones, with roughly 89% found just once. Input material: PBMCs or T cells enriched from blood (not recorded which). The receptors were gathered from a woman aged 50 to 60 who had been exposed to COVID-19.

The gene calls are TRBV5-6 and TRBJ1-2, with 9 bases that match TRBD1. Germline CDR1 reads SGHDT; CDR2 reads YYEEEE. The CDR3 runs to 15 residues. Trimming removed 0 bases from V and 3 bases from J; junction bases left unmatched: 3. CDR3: CASSLGRTGDYGYTF. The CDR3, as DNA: TGTGCCAGCAGCTTGGGGCGGACAGGGGACTATGGCTACACCTTC.

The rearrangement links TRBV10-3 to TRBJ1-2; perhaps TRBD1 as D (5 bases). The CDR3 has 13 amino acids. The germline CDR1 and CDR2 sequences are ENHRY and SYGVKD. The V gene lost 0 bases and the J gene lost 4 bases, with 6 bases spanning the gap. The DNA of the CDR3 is TGTGCCATCAGTGAGTCTGACAGCTATGGCTACACCTTC. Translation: CAISESDSYGYTF.

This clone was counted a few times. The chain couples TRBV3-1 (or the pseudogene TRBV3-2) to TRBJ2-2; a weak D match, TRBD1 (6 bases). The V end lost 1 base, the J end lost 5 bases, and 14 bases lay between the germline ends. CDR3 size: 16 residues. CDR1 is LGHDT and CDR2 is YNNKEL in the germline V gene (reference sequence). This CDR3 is CASSQGGGWGTGELFF. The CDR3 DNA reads TGTGCCAGCAGCCAAGGTGGGGGCTGGGGTACCGGGGAGCTGTTTTTT.

CDR3 in DNA: TGTGCCAGTAGGAATAAGGGGGATCGGCCCCAGCATTTT. Protein: CASRNKGDRPQHF. The chain recombines TRBV19 with TRBJ1-5; D might be TRBD1 (6 bases). V lost 6 bases and J lost 9, with 15 bases in between. The CDR3 spans 13 residues. Germline CDR1 LNHDA, CDR2 SQIVND (reference sequence).

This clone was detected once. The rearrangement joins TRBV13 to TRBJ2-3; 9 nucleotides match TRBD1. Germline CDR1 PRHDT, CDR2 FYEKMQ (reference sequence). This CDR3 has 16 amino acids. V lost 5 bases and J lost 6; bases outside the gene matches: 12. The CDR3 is CASSDLGTGFRDTQYF. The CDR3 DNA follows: TGTGCCAGCAGCGACTTGGGGACAGGGTTCCGGGATACGCAGTATTTT.

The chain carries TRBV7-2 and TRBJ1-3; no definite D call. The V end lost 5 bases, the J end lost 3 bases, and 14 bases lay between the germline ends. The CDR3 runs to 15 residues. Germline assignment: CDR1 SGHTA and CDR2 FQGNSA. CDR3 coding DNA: TGTGCCAGCAGCCTCCCGAGAGGGATTGGAAACACCATATATTTT. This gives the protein CASSLPRGIGNTIYF.

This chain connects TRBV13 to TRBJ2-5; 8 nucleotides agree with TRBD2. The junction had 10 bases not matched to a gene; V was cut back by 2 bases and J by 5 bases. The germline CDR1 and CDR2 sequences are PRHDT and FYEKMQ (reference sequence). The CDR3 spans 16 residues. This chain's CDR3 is CASSLRPAGEAETQYF. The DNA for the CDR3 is TGTGCCAGCAGCTTACGCCCAGCGGGGGAAGCGGAGACCCAGTACTTC.

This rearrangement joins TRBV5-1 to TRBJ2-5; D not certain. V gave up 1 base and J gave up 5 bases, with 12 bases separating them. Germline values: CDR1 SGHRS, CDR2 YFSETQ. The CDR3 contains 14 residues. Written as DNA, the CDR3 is TGCGCCAGCAGCTTGTCTGGGCCTCGGGAGACCCAGTACTTC. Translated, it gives CASSLSGPRETQYF.

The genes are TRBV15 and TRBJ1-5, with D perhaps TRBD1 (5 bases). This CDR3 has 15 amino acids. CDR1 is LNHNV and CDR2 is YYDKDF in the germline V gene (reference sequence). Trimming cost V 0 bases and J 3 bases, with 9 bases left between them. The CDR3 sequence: CATSREYGANQPQHF. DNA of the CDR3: TGTGCCACCAGCAGAGAGTATGGGGCCAATCAGCCCCAGCATTTT.

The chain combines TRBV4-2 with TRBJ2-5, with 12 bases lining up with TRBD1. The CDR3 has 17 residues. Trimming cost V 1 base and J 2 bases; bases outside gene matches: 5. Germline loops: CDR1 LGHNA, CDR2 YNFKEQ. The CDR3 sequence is CASSQGDRGLLQETQYF. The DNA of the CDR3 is TGTGCCAGCAGCCAAGGGGACAGGGGGCTTCTGCAAGAGACCCAGTACTTC.

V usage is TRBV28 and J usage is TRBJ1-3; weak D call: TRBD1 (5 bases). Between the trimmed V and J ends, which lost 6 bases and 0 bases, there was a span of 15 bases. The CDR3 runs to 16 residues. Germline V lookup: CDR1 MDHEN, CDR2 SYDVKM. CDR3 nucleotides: TGTGCCAGCAGCCCGGGGGGGGTCACCTCTGGAAACACCATATATTTT. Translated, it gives CASSPGGVTSGNTIYF.

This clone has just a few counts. In DNA, the CDR3 is TGCGCCAGCAGCCCAAACTTAGGGGACAGGGGGGAGGGTATCTATGGCTACACCTTC. It translates to CASSPNLGDRGEGIYGYTF. The rearrangement uses TRBV4-1 and TRBJ1-2; TRBD1 agrees at 11 bases. Per germline, CDR1 MGHRA and CDR2 YSYEKL. V lost 4 bases, J lost 4 bases, and 17 bases stayed unmatched. The CDR3 has 19 residues.

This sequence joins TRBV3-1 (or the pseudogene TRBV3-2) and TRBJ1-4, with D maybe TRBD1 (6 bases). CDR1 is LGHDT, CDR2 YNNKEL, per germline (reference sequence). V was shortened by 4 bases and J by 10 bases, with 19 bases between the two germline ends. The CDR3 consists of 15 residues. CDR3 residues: CASSPQQGELGKLFF. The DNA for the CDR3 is TGTGCCAGCAGCCCGCAACAGGGAGAGCTTGGAAAACTGTTTTTT.

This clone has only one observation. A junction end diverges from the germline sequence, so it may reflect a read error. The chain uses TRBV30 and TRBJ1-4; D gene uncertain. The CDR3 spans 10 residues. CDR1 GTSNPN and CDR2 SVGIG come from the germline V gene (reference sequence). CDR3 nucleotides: TGTGCCTGGGGGAGTGGGAGACGGAACTTT. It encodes CAWGSGRRNF.

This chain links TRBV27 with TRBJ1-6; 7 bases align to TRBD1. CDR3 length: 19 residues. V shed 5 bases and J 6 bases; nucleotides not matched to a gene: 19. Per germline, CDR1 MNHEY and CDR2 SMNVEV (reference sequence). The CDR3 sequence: CASSPLWVIQGEGNSPLHF. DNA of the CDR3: TGTGCCAGCAGTCCCCTGTGGGTCATTCAGGGGGAAGGTAATTCACCCCTCCACTTT.

The CDR3 loop is CAHKGGAGNEQFF. CDR3 bases: TGTGCCCACAAGGGGGGGGCGGGAAATGAGCAGTTCTTC. V usage is TRBV6-6 and J usage is TRBJ2-1, with D maybe TRBD2 (7 bases). V was pared by 11 bases and J by 7 bases, with 18 bases between. This CDR3 contains 13 residues. CDR1 MNHNY and CDR2 SVGAGI come from the germline V gene (reference sequence).

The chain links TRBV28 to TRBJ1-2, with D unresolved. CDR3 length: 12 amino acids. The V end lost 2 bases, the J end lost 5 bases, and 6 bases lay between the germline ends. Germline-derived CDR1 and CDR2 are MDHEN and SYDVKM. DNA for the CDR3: TGTGCCAGCAGTTTAAGAGAATATGGCTACACCTTC. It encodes CASSLREYGYTF.

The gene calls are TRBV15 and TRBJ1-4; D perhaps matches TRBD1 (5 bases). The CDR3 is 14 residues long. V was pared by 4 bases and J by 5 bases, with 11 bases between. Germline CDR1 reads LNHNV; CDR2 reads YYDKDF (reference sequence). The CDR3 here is CATSKEGQNEKLFF. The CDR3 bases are TGTGCCACCAGCAAGGAAGGACAAAATGAAAAACTGTTTTTT.

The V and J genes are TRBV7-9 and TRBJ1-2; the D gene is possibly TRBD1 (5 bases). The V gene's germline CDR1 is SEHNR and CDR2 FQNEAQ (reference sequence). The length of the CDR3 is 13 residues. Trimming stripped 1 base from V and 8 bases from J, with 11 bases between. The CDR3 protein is CASSLVPQDGYTF. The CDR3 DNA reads TGTGCCAGCAGCTTAGTTCCACAGGACGGCTACACCTTC.

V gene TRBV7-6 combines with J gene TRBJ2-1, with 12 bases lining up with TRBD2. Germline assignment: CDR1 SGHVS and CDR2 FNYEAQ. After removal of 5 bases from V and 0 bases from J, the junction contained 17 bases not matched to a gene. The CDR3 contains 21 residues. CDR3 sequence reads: CASSQFTLAGGLESSYNEQFF. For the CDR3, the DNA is TGTGCCAGCAGCCAATTCACACTAGCGGGGGGCCTCGAGAGCTCCTACAATGAGCAGTTCTTC. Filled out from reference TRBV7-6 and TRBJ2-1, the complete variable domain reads GAGVSQSPRYKVTKRGQDVALRCDPISGHVSLYWYRQALGQGPEFLTYFNYEAQQDKSGLPNDRFSAERPEGSISTLTIQRTEQRDSAMYRCASSQFTLAGGLESSYNEQFFGPGTRLTVL.

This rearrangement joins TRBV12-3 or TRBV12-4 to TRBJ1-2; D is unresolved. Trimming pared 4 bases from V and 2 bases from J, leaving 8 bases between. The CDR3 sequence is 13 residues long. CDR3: CASSSVRNYGYTF. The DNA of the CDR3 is TGTGCCAGCAGTTCGGTCCGAAACTATGGCTACACCTTC.

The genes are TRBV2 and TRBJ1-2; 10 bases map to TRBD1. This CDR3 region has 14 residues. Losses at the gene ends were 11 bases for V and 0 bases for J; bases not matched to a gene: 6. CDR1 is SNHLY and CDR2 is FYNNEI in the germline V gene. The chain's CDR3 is CAGGQGMANYGYTF. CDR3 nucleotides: TGTGCCGGGGGACAGGGGATGGCTAACTATGGCTACACCTTC. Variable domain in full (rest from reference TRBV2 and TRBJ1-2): EPEVTQTPSHQVTQMGQEVILRCVPISNHLYFYWYRQILGQKVEFLVSFYNNEISEKSEIFDDQFSVERPDGSNFTLKIRSTKLEDSAMYFCAGGQGMANYGYTFGSGTRLTVV.

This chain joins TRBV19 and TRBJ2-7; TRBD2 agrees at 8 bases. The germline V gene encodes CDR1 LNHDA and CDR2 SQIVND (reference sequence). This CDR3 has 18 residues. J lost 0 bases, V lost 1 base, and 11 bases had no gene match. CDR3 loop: CASSIVASGGGSSYEQYF. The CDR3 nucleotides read TGTGCCAGTAGTATAGTAGCCAGCGGGGGTGGTAGCTCCTACGAGCAGTACTTC. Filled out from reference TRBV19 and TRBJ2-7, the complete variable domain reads DGGITQSPKYLFRKEGQNVTLSCEQNLNHDAMYWYRQDPGQGLRLIYYSQIVNDFQKGDIAEGYSVSREKKESFPLTVTSAQKNPTAFYLCASSIVASGGGSSYEQYFGPGTRLTVT.

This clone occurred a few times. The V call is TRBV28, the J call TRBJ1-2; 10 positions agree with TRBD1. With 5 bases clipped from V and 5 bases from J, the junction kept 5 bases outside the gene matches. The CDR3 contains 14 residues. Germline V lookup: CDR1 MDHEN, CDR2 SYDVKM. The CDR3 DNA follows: TGTGCCAGCAGTATCCCGGGACAGGGGTATGGCTACACCTTC. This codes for CASSIPGQGYGYTF.

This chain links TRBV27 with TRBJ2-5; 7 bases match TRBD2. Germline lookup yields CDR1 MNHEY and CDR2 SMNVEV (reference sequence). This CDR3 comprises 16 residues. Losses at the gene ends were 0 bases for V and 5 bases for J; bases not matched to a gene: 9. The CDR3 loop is CASSLSMRTSRETQYF. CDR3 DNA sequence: TGTGCCAGCAGTTTATCGATGAGGACTAGTCGGGAGACCCAGTACTTC.

This CDR3 reads CATSGGQGETQYF. In nucleotides, the CDR3 is TGTGCCACCAGCGGGGGACAGGGTGAGACCCAGTACTTC. The rearrangement uses TRBV15 and TRBJ2-5; 9 bases map to TRBD1. CDR1 and CDR2 from the germline V gene are LNHNV and YYDKDF (reference sequence). This CDR3 has 13 residues. Trimming cost V 5 bases and J 5 bases; bases outside gene matches: 3.

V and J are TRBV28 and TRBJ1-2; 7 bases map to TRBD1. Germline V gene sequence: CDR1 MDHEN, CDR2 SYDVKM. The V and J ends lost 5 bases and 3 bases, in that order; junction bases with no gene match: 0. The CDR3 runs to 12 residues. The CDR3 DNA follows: TGTGCCAGCAGTACAGGGGACTATGGCTACACCTTC. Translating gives CASSTGDYGYTF.

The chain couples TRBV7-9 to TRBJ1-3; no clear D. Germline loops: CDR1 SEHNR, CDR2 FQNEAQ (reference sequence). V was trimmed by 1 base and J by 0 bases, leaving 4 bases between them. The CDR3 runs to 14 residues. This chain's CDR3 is CASSLEPSGNTIYF. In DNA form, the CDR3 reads TGTGCCAGCAGCTTAGAGCCCTCTGGAAACACCATATATTTT. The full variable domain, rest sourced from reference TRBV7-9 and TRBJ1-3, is DTGVSQNPRHKITKRGQNVTFRCDPISEHNRLYWYRQTLGQGPEFLTYFQNEAQLEKSRLLSDRFSAERPKGSFSTLEIQRTEQGDSAMYLCASSLEPSGNTIYFGEGSWLTVV.